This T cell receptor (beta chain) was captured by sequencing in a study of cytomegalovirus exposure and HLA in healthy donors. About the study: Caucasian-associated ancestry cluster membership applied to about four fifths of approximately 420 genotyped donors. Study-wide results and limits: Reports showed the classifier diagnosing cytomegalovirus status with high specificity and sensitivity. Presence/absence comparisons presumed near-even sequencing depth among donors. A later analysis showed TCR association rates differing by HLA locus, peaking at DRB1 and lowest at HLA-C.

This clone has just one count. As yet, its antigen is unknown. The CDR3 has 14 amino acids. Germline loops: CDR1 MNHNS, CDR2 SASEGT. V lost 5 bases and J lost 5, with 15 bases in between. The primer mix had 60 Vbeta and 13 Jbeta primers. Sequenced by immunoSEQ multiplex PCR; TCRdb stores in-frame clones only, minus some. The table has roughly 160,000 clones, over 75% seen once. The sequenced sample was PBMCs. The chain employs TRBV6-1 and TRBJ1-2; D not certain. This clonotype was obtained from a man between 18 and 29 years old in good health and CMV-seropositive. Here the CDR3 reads CASSRDEEWYGYTF. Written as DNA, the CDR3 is TGTGCCAGCAGTCGAGATGAGGAGTGGTATGGCTACACCTTC.